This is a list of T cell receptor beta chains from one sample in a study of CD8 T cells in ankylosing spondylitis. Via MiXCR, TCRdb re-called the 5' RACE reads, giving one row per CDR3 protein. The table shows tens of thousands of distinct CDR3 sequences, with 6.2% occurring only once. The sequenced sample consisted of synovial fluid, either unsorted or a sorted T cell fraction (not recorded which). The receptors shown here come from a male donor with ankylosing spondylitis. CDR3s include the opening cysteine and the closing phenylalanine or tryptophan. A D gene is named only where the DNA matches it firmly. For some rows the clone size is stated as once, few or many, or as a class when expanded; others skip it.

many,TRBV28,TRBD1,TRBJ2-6,CASSSQGVGSGANVLTF,TGTGCCAGCAGTTCACAGGGGGTAGGCTCTGGGGCCAACGTCCTGACTTTC
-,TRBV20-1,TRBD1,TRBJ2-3,CSATGQTGGIADTQYF,TGCAGTGCTACCGGTCAGACAGGGGGCATCGCAGATACGCAGTATTTT
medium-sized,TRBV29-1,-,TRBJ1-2,CSVVFAGRDYGYTF,TGCAGCGTTGTTTTCGCAGGGAGGGACTATGGCTACACCTTC
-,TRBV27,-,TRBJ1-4,CASSFSGFEKLFF,TGTGCCAGCAGCTTCTCAGGGTTTGAAAAACTGTTTTTT
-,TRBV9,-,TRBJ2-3,CASSVGAYGDTQYF,TGTGCCAGCAGCGTAGGGGCCTACGGAGATACGCAGTATTTT
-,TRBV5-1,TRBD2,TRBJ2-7,CASSPQREREQYF,TGCGCCAGCAGCCCCCAGCGGGAGAGGGAGCAGTACTTC
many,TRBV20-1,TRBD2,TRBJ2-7,CSARDPTSGGNEQYF,TGCAGTGCTAGAGATCCCACTAGCGGGGGCAACGAGCAGTACTTC
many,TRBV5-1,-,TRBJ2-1,CASSFQPGVYNEQFF,TGCGCCAGCAGCTTCCAACCAGGGGTTTACAATGAGCAGTTCTTC
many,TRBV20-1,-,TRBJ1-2,CSARGPRRGENYGYTF,TGCAGTGCTAGAGGCCCCCGGAGGGGAGAAAACTATGGCTACACCTTC
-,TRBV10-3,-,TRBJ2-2,CAISGRTNTGELFF,TGTGCCATCAGTGGTAGGACGAACACCGGGGAGCTGTTTTTT
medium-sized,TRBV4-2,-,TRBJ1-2,CASSQDSAGYTF,TGTGCCAGCAGCCAAGATTCGGCTGGCTACACCTTC
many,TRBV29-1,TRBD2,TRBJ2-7,CSVEDGTSGAHEQYF,TGCAGCGTTGAAGATGGGACTAGCGGGGCCCACGAGCAGTACTTC
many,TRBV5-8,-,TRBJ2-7,CASSRALYEQYF,TGTGCCAGCAGCCGAGCGTTATACGAGCAGTACTTC
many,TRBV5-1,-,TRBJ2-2,CASSPSTNTGELFF,TGCGCCAGCAGCCCCTCTACCAACACCGGGGAGCTGTTTTTT
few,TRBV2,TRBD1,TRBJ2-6,CASRTGTVVSGANVLTF,TGTGCCAGCAGAACCGGGACAGTCGTCTCTGGGGCCAACGTCCTGACTTTC
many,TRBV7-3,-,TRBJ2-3,CASSYYPPPADTQYF,TGTGCCAGCAGCTACTACCCCCCTCCGGCAGATACGCAGTATTTT
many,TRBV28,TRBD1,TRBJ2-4,CASSLPLTGIRHIQYF,TGTGCCAGCAGTCTCCCTCTGACAGGGATCCGCCACATTCAGTACTTC
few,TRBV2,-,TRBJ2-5,CASGPTGETQYF,TGTGCCAGCGGTCCTACGGGGGAGACCCAGTACTTC
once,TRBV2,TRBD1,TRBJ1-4,CASRGGQGPNEKLFF,TGTGCCAGCAGGGGCGGACAGGGACCTAATGAAAAACTGTTTTTT
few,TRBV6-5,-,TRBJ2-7,CASSYSFSSPGDSYEQYF,TGTGCCAGCAGTTACTCGTTCAGTTCGCCCGGGGACTCCTACGAGCAGTACTTC
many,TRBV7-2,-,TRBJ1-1,CASSTVDGGTEAFF,TGTGCCAGCAGCACGGTGGACGGTGGTACTGAAGCTTTCTTT
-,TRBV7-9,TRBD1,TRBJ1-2,CASSAPGQGYIGYTF,TGTGCCAGCAGCGCTCCGGGACAGGGTTACATTGGCTACACCTTC
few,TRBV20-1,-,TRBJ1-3,CSAREYGNTIYF,TGCAGTGCTAGGGAGTACGGAAACACCATATATTTT
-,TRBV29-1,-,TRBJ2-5,CSALVDQETQYF,TGCAGCGCCCTGGTAGACCAAGAGACCCAGTACTTC
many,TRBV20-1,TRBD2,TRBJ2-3,CSARDGLAGDADTQYF,TGCAGTGCTAGAGATGGCCTAGCGGGAGACGCAGATACGCAGTATTTT
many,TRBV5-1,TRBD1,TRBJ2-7,CASSLRTGDQYF,TGCGCCAGCAGCTTGCGGACAGGGGATCAGTACTTC
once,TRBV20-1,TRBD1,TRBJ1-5,CCARDSGTGGAGNQPQHF,TGCTGTGCTAGGGATTCTGGGACAGGGGGCGCCGGCAATCAGCCCCAGCATTTT
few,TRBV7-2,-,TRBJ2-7,CASSLIPRSEQYF,TGTGCCAGCAGCTTAATCCCGAGATCCGAGCAGTACTTC